These 31 T cell receptor beta chains originate from one sample sequenced in a study of long-term antiretroviral therapy in people with HIV. With survey level as its setting, the immunoSEQ assay was v3.0. Measured with immunoSEQ multiplex PCR; TCRdb has only the in-frame clones, and not every one. The profile covers 10,000 or so clones, with approximately 80% appearing a single time and approximately 15% taken by the ten largest. Sequenced material: unsorted PBMCs, taken 0.7 years after starting antiretroviral therapy. The receptor source for this set is a man aged 35-49 years with HIV.

This chain uses TRBV7-2 with TRBJ2-5; a weak D match, TRBD1 (6 bases). Germline values: CDR1 SGHTA, CDR2 FQGNSA. V shed 5 bases and J shed 1 base, with 14 bases lying between them. CDR3 length: 15 residues. CDR3 DNA: TGTGCCAGCAGCCCCGGCATGGGGGCCCAAGAGACCCAGTACTTC. Its translation is CASSPGMGAQETQYF.

CDR3 nucleotides: TGTGCCAGTAGTATAGATCCGGCACTCCGGATCAATGAGCAGTTCTTC. This gives the protein CASSIDPALRINEQFF. The chain joins TRBV19 to TRBJ2-1; D is ambiguous. The CDR3 totals 16 residues. CDR1 and CDR2 from the germline V gene are LNHDA and SQIVND (reference sequence). The ends were cut back, 0 bases at V and 6 bases at J, with 15 bases in the middle.

The chain uses TRBV7-2 and TRBJ2-7; D is perhaps TRBD2 (5 bases). Germline loops: CDR1 SGHTA, CDR2 FQGNSA. Trimming removed 1 base at V and 5 bases at J, with 12 bases between. CDR3 size: 14 residues. CDR3 protein: CASSLGGVVNEQYF. The DNA for the CDR3 is TGTGCCAGCAGCTTAGGGGGAGTTGTGAACGAGCAGTACTTC.

V and J are TRBV11-2 and TRBJ2-2; D ambiguous. Trimming pared 3 bases from V and 6 bases from J, leaving 2 bases between. Germline CDR1 SGHAT, CDR2 FQNNGV. This CDR3 has 11 residues. The CDR3 loop reads CASSFPGELFF. The CDR3 region has the DNA TGTGCCAGCAGCTTCCCCGGGGAGCTGTTTTTT.

Concerning this clone: Mismatch with germline at one junction end may stem from a read error. The chain recombines TRBV18 with TRBJ1-1, with no clear D. CDR3 size: 13 residues. Germline CDR1 KGHSH, CDR2 LQKENI. The CDR3 nucleotides read TGTGCCGGCTCACCGGAAGTGGGCACTGAAGCTTTCTTT. Encoded protein: CAGSPEVGTEAFF.

The chain uses TRBV4-3 and TRBJ2-2; no reliable D call. V shed 1 base and J shed 5 bases, with 2 bases lying between them. Germline-derived CDR1 and CDR2 are LGHNA and YSLEER. The CDR3 extends over 12 amino acids. The CDR3 reads CASSQVTGELFF. CDR3 bases: TGCGCCAGCAGCCAAGTTACCGGGGAGCTGTTTTTT.

This chain links TRBV9 with TRBJ1-3, with 8 nucleotides matching TRBD1. Germline CDR1 SGDLS, CDR2 YYNGEE. Trimming cost V 2 bases and J 0 bases; bases outside gene matches: 4. The CDR3 spans 16 residues. The CDR3 DNA reads TGTGCCAGCAGCGTCGCAGGGGGCGTCTCTGGAAACACCATATATTTT. Translation gives CASSVAGGVSGNTIYF.

The chain is built from TRBV7-8 and TRBJ1-2; TRBD1 aligns across 8 bases. This CDR3 has 16 amino acids. The germline V gene encodes CDR1 SGHVS and CDR2 FQNEAQ. V lost 5 bases to trimming and J lost 7 bases; unmatched junction nucleotides: 15. The CDR3 DNA reads as TGTGCCAGCAGCCAAGGACTGACAACAGGGGGGGGTGGCTACACCTTC. Its translation is CASSQGLTTGGGGYTF.

This rearrangement joins TRBV4-3 to TRBJ2-1; 9 nucleotides line up with TRBD2. The germline gives CDR1 LGHNA, CDR2 YSLEER. The V and J ends lost 2 bases and 7 bases, in that order; junction bases with no gene match: 6. The CDR3 has 15 residues. The CDR3 loop reads CASSQLAGDGNEQFF. In DNA, the CDR3 is TGCGCCAGCAGCCAATTAGCGGGAGACGGGAATGAGCAGTTCTTC.

J is TRBJ2-2 and V is TRBV6-5, with D unclear. Trimming shortened V by 5 bases and J by 3 bases, and 7 bases separated the two germline ends. The CDR3 contains 13 residues. The germline gives CDR1 MNHEY, CDR2 SVGAGI. As DNA, the CDR3 is TGTGCCAGCAGTACCCGCTACACCGGGGAGCTGTTTTTT. Its protein product is CASSTRYTGELFF.

Only a few counts were recorded for this clone. This chain connects TRBV18 to TRBJ2-7; D might be TRBD1 or TRBD2, each matching 5 bases. The germline gives CDR1 KGHSH, CDR2 LQKENI. The V and J ends lost 1 base and 1 base respectively, with 17 bases between them. The CDR3 totals 17 residues. This CDR3 reads CASSPQGIRDLSYEQYF. The CDR3, as DNA: TGTGCCAGCTCACCACAGGGGATTCGGGACCTATCCTACGAGCAGTACTTC.

The chain recombines TRBV11-3 with TRBJ2-2; D is undetermined. Looked up from germline, CDR1 is SGHNT and CDR2 is YENEEA. V was trimmed by 5 bases and J by 1 base, leaving 5 bases between them. The CDR3 contains 13 residues. CDR3 DNA sequence: TGTGCCAGCAGCGCCAGGAACACCGGGGAGCTGTTTTTT. Translated: CASSARNTGELFF.

V and J are TRBV9 and TRBJ1-1, with D maybe TRBD1 (5 bases). Germline values: CDR1 SGDLS, CDR2 YYNGEE. This CDR3 region has 15 residues. V was shortened by 0 bases and J by 2 bases, with 11 bases between the two germline ends. The CDR3 nucleotides read TGTGCCAGCAGCGTAGGTTCCGGGGGTAACACTGAAGCTTTCTTT. Translated, it gives CASSVGSGGNTEAFF.

The rearrangement uses TRBV6-1 and TRBJ2-7, with D possibly being TRBD1 (5 bases). This CDR3 has 13 amino acids. V lost 6 bases to trimming and J lost 0 bases, with 9 bases between them. Germline V gene sequence: CDR1 MNHNS, CDR2 SASEGT. The CDR3 bases are TGTGCCAGCAGCAGGGTTTACTCCTACGAGCAGTACTTC. Encoded protein: CASSRVYSYEQYF.

This clone appeared a single time. The V and J genes are TRBV18 and TRBJ2-1; TRBD1 agrees at 8 bases. Trimming cost V 3 bases and J 7 bases; bases outside gene matches: 8. CDR3 length: 15 amino acids. Per the germline V gene, CDR1 is KGHSH and CDR2 is LQKENI. The CDR3 loop is CASSPRTGTRNEQFF. The CDR3 DNA follows: TGTGCCAGCTCACCCCGGACAGGGACTCGGAATGAGCAGTTCTTC. The full variable domain, its missing parts supplied by reference TRBV18 and TRBJ2-1, is NAGVMQNPRHLVRRRGQEARLRCSPMKGHSHVYWYRQLPEEGLKFMVYLQKENIIDESGMPKERFSAEFPKEGPSILRIQQVVRGDSAAYFCASSPRTGTRNEQFFGPGTRLTVL.

The V call is TRBV9, the J call TRBJ2-3; D is undetermined. Germline values: CDR1 SGDLS, CDR2 YYNGEE. The V and J ends lost 0 bases and 6 bases respectively, with 20 bases between them. The CDR3 runs 17 residues. In nucleotides, the CDR3 is TGTGCCAGCAGCGTAGGGGCCACAGCCCGAAAATTCGATACGCAGTATTTT. Protein product: CASSVGATARKFDTQYF.

The CDR3 DNA sequence: TGTGCCAGCTCACCAGTCCTCGGACCCGTGTCGGACAATGAGCAGTTCTTC. Protein: CASSPVLGPVSDNEQFF. The V call is TRBV18, the J call TRBJ2-1; D is uncertain. Trimming took 2 bases from V and 5 from J, leaving 19 bases between them. This CDR3 has 17 residues. Germline V gene data show CDR1 as KGHSH and CDR2 as LQKENI. The variable domain in full, with the rest retrieved from reference TRBV18 and TRBJ2-1, is NAGVMQNPRHLVRRRGQEARLRCSPMKGHSHVYWYRQLPEEGLKFMVYLQKENIIDESGMPKERFSAEFPKEGPSILRIQQVVRGDSAAYFCASSPVLGPVSDNEQFFGPGTRLTVL.

The CDR3 bases are TGTGCCAGCAGCCAAGTTGGCAGGCCCACTGAAGCTTTCTTT. The encoded protein is CASSQVGRPTEAFF. The V gene is TRBV14, the J gene TRBJ1-1; D uncertain. Trimming cost V 1 base and J 4 bases, with 10 bases left between them. The CDR3 extends over 14 amino acids. Germline loops: CDR1 SGHDN, CDR2 FVKESK.

V usage is TRBV5-1 and J usage is TRBJ2-1; tentatively, D is TRBD2 (5 bases). The CDR3 covers 12 residues. V lost 5 bases, J lost 9 bases, and 12 bases lay in between. Germline CDR1 SGHRS, CDR2 YFSETQ. CDR3 loop: CASSGGSLEQFF. The CDR3, as DNA: TGCGCCAGCAGTGGTGGGAGTCTTGAGCAGTTCTTC. The full variable domain, completed using reference TRBV5-1 and TRBJ2-1, is KAGVTQTPRYLIKTRGQQVTLSCSPISGHRSVSWYQQTPGQGLQFLFEYFSETQRNKGNFPGRFSGRQFSNSRSEMNVSTLELGDSALYLCASSGGSLEQFFGPGTRLTVL.

The CDR3 bases are TGTGCCAGCAGCTTAAGGATAGCGGGGGCCTACGAGCAGTACTTC. Translating it yields CASSLRIAGAYEQYF. The chain links TRBV11-1 to TRBJ2-7; 9 bases fit TRBD2. CDR3 size: 15 residues. The trim removed 2 bases at V and 2 bases at J, leaving 4 bases unmatched. Looked up from germline, CDR1 is SGHAT and CDR2 is FQDESV (reference sequence).

V and J are TRBV7-2 and TRBJ2-1; 7 bases align to TRBD2. The length of the CDR3 is 17 residues. The germline gives CDR1 SGHTA, CDR2 FQGNSA. The V gene end was trimmed by 1 base and the J gene end by 2 bases; junction bases not matched to a gene: 8. CDR3 sequence (DNA): TGTGCCAGCAGCTTAGTGGGGGGGACGGGCGCCTACAATGAGCAGTTCTTC. It yields the protein CASSLVGGTGAYNEQFF.

This clone has a single count. The chain has TRBV28 and TRBJ1-4; 8 bases line up with TRBD1. The V segment lost 3 bases and the J segment 5 bases; nucleotides outside the gene matches: 5. Germline lookup yields CDR1 MDHEN and CDR2 SYDVKM. This CDR3 comprises 15 residues. The CDR3 spells CASSFGSGGNEKLFF. CDR3 in DNA: TGTGCCAGCAGTTTTGGTTCAGGGGGCAATGAAAAACTGTTTTTT.

The chain combines TRBV7-9 with TRBJ2-1; TRBD2 aligns across 7 bases. The trim removed 5 bases at V and 5 bases at J, leaving 12 bases unmatched. Germline V gene data show CDR1 as SEHNR and CDR2 as FQNEAQ (reference sequence). The CDR3 length is 16 residues. CDR3 residues: CASSPLGSSGDNEQFF. The CDR3 coding sequence is TGTGCCAGCAGCCCCCTGGGGTCCAGCGGGGACAATGAGCAGTTCTTC. The variable domain in full, completed from reference TRBV7-9 and TRBJ2-1, reads DTGVSQNPRHKITKRGQNVTFRCDPISEHNRLYWYRQTLGQGPEFLTYFQNEAQLEKSRLLSDRFSAERPKGSFSTLEIQRTEQGDSAMYLCASSPLGSSGDNEQFFGPGTRLTVL.

This clone occurred a few times. The genes are TRBV7-9 and TRBJ2-7; maybe TRBD1 (6 bases). This CDR3 comprises 13 residues. V lost 7 bases to trimming and J lost 1 base, with 11 bases between them. Germline assignment: CDR1 SEHNR and CDR2 FQNEAQ (reference sequence). The CDR3 bases are TGTGCCAGCAATCGGGACAATTCCTACGAGCAGTACTTC. This sequence encodes CASNRDNSYEQYF.

The rearrangement links TRBV4-1 to TRBJ2-5, with D uncertain. This CDR3 has 13 amino acids. CDR1 MGHRA and CDR2 YSYEKL come from the germline V gene. With 2 bases removed from V and 5 bases from J, the gap between germline ends came to 9 bases. CDR3 residues: CASSQSLGETQYF. The CDR3 nucleotides read TGCGCCAGCAGCCAATCCCTAGGGGAGACCCAGTACTTC.

This clone has a single count. Mismatch with germline at one junction end may stem from a read error. The rearrangement joins TRBV7-2 to TRBJ2-7; possible D gene TRBD2, 5 bases. This CDR3 has 14 amino acids. Germline-derived CDR1 and CDR2 are SGHTA and FQGNSA. CDR3 sequence (DNA): TGTGCCAGCACCTTAGGACTGCAGTCCTACGAGCAGTACTTC. Protein product: CASTLGLQSYEQYF.

This clone was picked up a small number of times. The J gene is TRBJ1-3, the V gene TRBV27, with D hard to call. The germline CDR1 and CDR2 sequences are MNHEY and SMNVEV (reference sequence). Trimming stripped 6 bases from V and 1 base from J, with 10 bases between. The CDR3 sequence is 14 residues long. The CDR3 DNA reads TGTGCCAGCAGAACCGGTCCGTCTGGAAACACCATATATTTT. Protein: CASRTGPSGNTIYF.

This sequence joins TRBV4-1 and TRBJ2-7; D not certain. The CDR3 has 12 residues. Between the trimmed V and J ends, which lost 1 base and 4 bases, there was a span of 5 bases. Germline loops: CDR1 MGHRA, CDR2 YSYEKL. The CDR3 reads CASSQVGYEQYF. The CDR3 DNA follows: TGCGCCAGCAGCCAAGTGGGATACGAGCAGTACTTC.

The chain has TRBV19 and TRBJ1-2; 7 bases map to TRBD1. The CDR3 totals 14 residues. Germline values: CDR1 LNHDA, CDR2 SQIVND (reference sequence). V lost 3 bases, J lost 2 bases, and 3 bases stayed unmatched. As DNA, the CDR3 is TGTGCCAGTAGTATTGGACAGGTGAACTATGGCTACACCTTC. It encodes CASSIGQVNYGYTF.

V gene TRBV2 combines with J gene TRBJ2-7; no firm D call. Trimming stripped 4 bases from V and 0 bases from J, with 16 bases between. From germline, CDR1 is SNHLY and CDR2 FYNNEI. The CDR3 has 16 amino acids. The CDR3 coding sequence is TGTGCCAGCAGTGCAAGAAGCGCTGGGGACTCCTACGAGCAGTACTTC. It encodes CASSARSAGDSYEQYF.

This rearrangement joins TRBV5-4 to TRBJ1-2, with 7 bases lining up with TRBD1. J lost 4 bases, V lost 4 bases, and 7 bases had no gene match. This CDR3 contains 14 residues. Germline loops: CDR1 SGHNT, CDR2 YYREEE (reference sequence). The CDR3 spells CASSPGQNTYGYTF. CDR3 DNA sequence: TGTGCCAGCAGCCCGGGACAGAATACCTATGGCTACACCTTC.